Here is one T cell receptor beta chain with its context. What it binds is unknown. These data originate in a study of CD8+ T cells in alopecia areata. General study results and limits: Under tofacitinib, fewer expanded CD8+ clones appeared among the top 100 scalp clones. How baseline CD8+ expansion relates to response remains uncertain (there was one nonresponder).

Sequencing templates came from extracted RNA that was reverse transcribed into cDNA. Libraries were prepared by immunoSEQ multiplex PCR; TCRdb keeps only in-frame clonotypes and omits some of them. Here the sample spans 95,000 to 110,000 clones, under 90% being singletons. V lost 11 bases and J lost 15; bases outside the gene matches: 12. CDR1 and CDR2 (germline): MNHNS, SASEGT. The CDR3 loop spans 12 amino acids. Treatment specified: oral pan-JAK inhibitor, 5-10 mg twice daily. Punch biopsies of lesional scalp, plus peripheral blood, were taken from alopecia areata patients. The input for sequencing was CD8+ T cells sorted from blood, taken between weeks 30 and 35, from a patient treated with tofacitinib. The TCR originated in a human donor with alopecia areata. The chain employs TRBV6-1 and TRBJ2-1; 11 positions agree with TRBD1. The CDR3 nucleotides are TGTGCCGGAAGGACAGGGGGCTCTATGGCGTTCTTC. Translating it yields CAGRTGGSMAFF.